This paragraph covers one TCR beta chain sequence. These data belong to a study of blood T cell repertoires in COVID-19. Study-level information: The United States, Italy and Spain were the sources of the acute and convalescent COVID-19 samples. PBMCs, B-cell-depleted T cells, or T cells were the source of the cDNA or gDNA that made up the material.

Per the original methods: Quantification of nucleated cells was approximated via reference gene primer amplification. TCRdb's copy holds only in-frame clones and misses some; the assay was immunoSEQ multiplex PCR. V and J calls and clone size are copied from that table; D and trimming were computed from the DNA. The table records some 64,000 clones, more than 75% of them present only once. V was cut by 5 bases and J by 6 bases, with 17 bases left in between. CDR1 is SNHLY and CDR2 is FYNNEI in the germline V gene. The CDR3 contains 15 residues. The rearrangement links TRBV2 to TRBJ2-1; the D gene is possibly TRBD1 (7 bases). This TCR was sampled from a human donor in a cohort sampled during active COVID-19. Input material: peripheral blood. The CDR3 protein is CASSTGAGGPNEQFF. Written as DNA, the CDR3 is TGTGCCAGCAGTACCGGGGCAGGGGGGCCCAATGAGCAGTTCTTC.